A single sample gave rise to the 14 T cell receptor beta chains below, sequenced in a study of cytomegalovirus exposure and HLA in healthy donors. In the PCR, 60 Vbeta and 13 Jbeta primers were used. Profiled with immunoSEQ multiplex PCR; TCRdb holds only in-frame clones, not every one. Among roughly 93,000 clones listed, just under 80% were seen once. Sequenced: PBMCs. These TCRs come from a man in his thirties or forties in good health and CMV-seronegative.

The rearrangement uses TRBV28 and TRBJ1-3, with TRBD1 as a possible D gene (6 bases). Germline CDR1 MDHEN, CDR2 SYDVKM. The germline V and J ends were trimmed by 4 bases and 3 bases, with 10 bases remaining between them. This CDR3 has 14 amino acids. For the CDR3, the DNA is TGTGCCAGCAGTTCTCACAGGGATGGAAACACCATATATTTT. The encoded protein is CASSSHRDGNTIYF. Looking up the rest from reference TRBV28 and TRBJ1-3 gives the full variable domain: DVKVTQSSRYLVKRTGEKVFLECVQDMDHENMFWYRQDPGLGLRLIYFSYDVKMKEKGDIPEGYSVSREKKERFSLILESASTNQTSMYLCASSSHRDGNTIYFGEGSWLTVV.

This clone was seen a few times. This chain uses TRBV27 with TRBJ1-1; D unresolved. Germline CDR1 reads MNHEY; CDR2 reads SMNVEV (reference sequence). The CDR3 extends over 14 amino acids. V lost 5 bases and J lost 1, with 11 bases in between. The CDR3 sequence: CASSPPTGNTEAFF. The CDR3 DNA sequence: TGTGCCAGCAGTCCGCCTACGGGGAACACTGAAGCTTTCTTT.

The chain employs TRBV19 and TRBJ2-1; 9 bases map to TRBD1. Germline lookup yields CDR1 LNHDA and CDR2 SQIVND (reference sequence). This CDR3 spans 15 amino acids. Trimming at V came to 3 bases and at J to 6 bases, leaving 6 bases not matched to a gene. As DNA, the CDR3 is TGTGCCAGTAGTATGGACGCGACAGGGGGCAATGAGCAGTTCTTC. Encoded protein: CASSMDATGGNEQFF.

This sequence joins TRBV11-2 and TRBJ1-1; TRBD1 agrees at 7 bases. The germline CDR1 and CDR2 sequences are SGHAT and FQNNGV. The CDR3 covers 16 residues. Losses at the gene ends were 5 bases for V and 0 bases for J; bases not matched to a gene: 9. The DNA of the CDR3 is TGTGCCAGCAGCGACCGGGACAGCCCTTTGAACACTGAAGCTTTCTTT. Translation gives CASSDRDSPLNTEAFF.

V is TRBV11-3 and J is TRBJ2-7; 7 nucleotides align to TRBD1. CDR3 length: 16 residues. Germline CDR1 SGHNT, CDR2 YENEEA. Germline trimming cut 4 bases from V and 2 bases from J; bases unmatched to any gene: 11. The CDR3 protein is CASSSSRGTEPYEQYF. CDR3 in DNA: TGTGCCAGCAGCTCATCCAGGGGGACAGAGCCCTACGAGCAGTACTTC.

The chain couples TRBV5-4 to TRBJ2-2; possible D gene TRBD2, 7 bases. The CDR3 is 16 residues long. Germline V gives CDR1 SGHNT, CDR2 YYREEE (reference sequence). The ends were cut back, 4 bases at V and 7 bases at J, with 20 bases in the middle. Here the CDR3 reads CASSGGRGPRYGELFF. In nucleotides, the CDR3 is TGTGCCAGCAGCGGGGGGCGGGGGCCGCGGTACGGGGAGCTGTTTTTT.

The V and J genes are TRBV29-1 and TRBJ2-3; 7 bases map to TRBD1. V shed 2 bases, J shed 5 bases, and the junction held 1 base outside the gene matches. This CDR3 contains 12 residues. Germline lookup yields CDR1 SQVTM and CDR2 ANQGSEA. The CDR3 DNA sequence: TGCAGCGTTGAAACAGGGGTAGATACGCAGTATTTT. Translating gives CSVETGVDTQYF.

The chain uses TRBV30 and TRBJ1-3; D unresolved. Per the germline V gene, CDR1 is GTSNPN and CDR2 is SVGIG (reference sequence). The CDR3 loop spans 13 amino acids. V was cut by 6 bases and J by 4 bases, with 13 bases left in between. CDR3 DNA sequence: TGTGCCTGTAGACGAGGCGGAGGAAACACCATATATTTT. Encoded protein: CACRRGGGNTIYF.

V gene TRBV11-2 combines with J gene TRBJ2-7, with TRBD1 matching 7 bases. V shed 3 bases and J 0 bases; nucleotides not matched to a gene: 8. The CDR3 loop spans 16 amino acids. The germline CDR1 and CDR2 sequences are SGHAT and FQNNGV. The CDR3 loop is CASSFLEGANSYEQYF. The CDR3 DNA reads TGTGCCAGCAGCTTCCTAGAGGGGGCCAACTCCTACGAGCAGTACTTC.

The J gene is TRBJ1-1, the V gene TRBV5-4; D possibly corresponds to TRBD1 (6 bases). CDR1 is SGHNT and CDR2 is YYREEE in the germline V gene (reference sequence). This CDR3 comprises 14 residues. V was trimmed by 4 bases and J by 0 bases, leaving 10 bases between them. The CDR3 DNA follows: TGTGCCAGCAGCGACAGGCGACTGAACACTGAAGCTTTCTTT. This sequence encodes CASSDRRLNTEAFF. Using reference TRBV5-4 and TRBJ1-1 for the parts outside the CDR3, the full variable domain is ETGVTQSPTHLIKTRGQQVTLRCSSQSGHNTVSWYQQALGQGPQFIFQYYREEENGRGNFPPRFSGLQFPNYSSELNVNALELDDSALYLCASSDRRLNTEAFFGQGTRLTVV.

V usage is TRBV7-2 and J usage is TRBJ1-6; 7 bases fit TRBD1. This CDR3 is 17 amino acids long. V dropped 2 bases and J dropped 7; count of bases not matched to a gene: 11. Germline values: CDR1 SGHTA, CDR2 FQGNSA. CDR3 nucleotide sequence: TGTGCCAGCAGCTTAATACAGGGGCCTTTAGGGAATTCACCCCTCCACTTT. Translating gives CASSLIQGPLGNSPLHF.

This chain uses TRBV21-1 with TRBJ1-5; the D call TRBD1 from the table was never checked on the DNA. TRBV21-1 is a pseudogene locus. This CDR3 comprises 17 residues. This CDR3 is CASSKTIDRGLGQPQHF. CDR3 DNA sequence: TGTGCCAGCAGCAAAACAATTGACAGGGGTTTGGGACAGCCCCAGCATTTT.

The chain links TRBV5-1 to TRBJ1-2, with TRBD1 matching over 9 bases. CDR3 size: 15 residues. In germline, CDR1 is SGHRS, CDR2 YFSETQ. The trim removed 4 bases at V and 7 bases at J, leaving 11 bases unmatched. CDR3 sequence (DNA): TGCGCCAGCAGCCTACCGGTACAGGGGGCTGGTGGCTACACCTTC. It yields the protein CASSLPVQGAGGYTF.

The genes are TRBV30 and TRBJ2-2; D possibly corresponds to TRBD2 (6 bases). The CDR3 has 13 amino acids. The germline V gene has CDR1 GTSNPN and CDR2 SVGIG (reference sequence). Trimming shortened V by 8 bases and J by 1 base, and 11 bases separated the two germline ends. The CDR3 DNA reads as TGTGCCCGGGGGACTGTGAACACCGGGGAGCTGTTTTTT. Translation: CARGTVNTGELFF. Variable domain in full (rest from reference TRBV30 and TRBJ2-2): SQTIHQWPATLVQPVGSPLSLECTVEGTSNPNLYWYRQAAGRGLQLLFYSVGIGQISSEVPQNLSASRPQDRQFILSSKKLLLSDSGFYLCARGTVNTGELFFGEGSRLTVL.